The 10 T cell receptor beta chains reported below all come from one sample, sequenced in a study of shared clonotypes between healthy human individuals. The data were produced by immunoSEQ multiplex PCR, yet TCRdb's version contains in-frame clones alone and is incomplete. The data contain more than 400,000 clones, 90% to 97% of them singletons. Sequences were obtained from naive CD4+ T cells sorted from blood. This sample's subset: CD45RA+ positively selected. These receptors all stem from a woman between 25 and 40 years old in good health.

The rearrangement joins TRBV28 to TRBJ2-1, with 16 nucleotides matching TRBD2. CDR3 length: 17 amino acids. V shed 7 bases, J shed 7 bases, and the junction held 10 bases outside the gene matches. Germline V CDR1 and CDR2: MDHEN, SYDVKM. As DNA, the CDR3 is TGTGCCAGCACCAAGGGACTAGCGGGAGGGGGTTGGAATGAGCAGTTCTTC. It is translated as CASTKGLAGGGWNEQFF.

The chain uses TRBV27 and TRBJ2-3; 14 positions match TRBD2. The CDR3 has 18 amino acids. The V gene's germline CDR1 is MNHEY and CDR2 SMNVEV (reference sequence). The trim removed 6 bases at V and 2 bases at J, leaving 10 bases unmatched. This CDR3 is CASRKERGLAGVTDTQYF. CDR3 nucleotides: TGTGCCAGCAGGAAAGAGCGGGGACTAGCGGGGGTCACAGATACGCAGTATTTT.

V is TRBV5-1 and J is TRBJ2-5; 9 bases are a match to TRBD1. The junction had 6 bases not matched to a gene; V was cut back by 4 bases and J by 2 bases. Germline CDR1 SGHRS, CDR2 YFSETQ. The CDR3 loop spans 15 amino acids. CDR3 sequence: CASSVGTGFQETQYF. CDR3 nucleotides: TGCGCCAGCAGCGTTGGGACAGGGTTTCAAGAGACCCAGTACTTC.

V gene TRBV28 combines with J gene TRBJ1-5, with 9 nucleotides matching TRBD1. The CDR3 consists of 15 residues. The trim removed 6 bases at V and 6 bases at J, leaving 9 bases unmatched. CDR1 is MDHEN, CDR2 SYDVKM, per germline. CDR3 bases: TGTGCCAGCAGGTTGGCCGGGACAGGGCGTCAGCCCCAGCATTTT. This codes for CASRLAGTGRQPQHF.

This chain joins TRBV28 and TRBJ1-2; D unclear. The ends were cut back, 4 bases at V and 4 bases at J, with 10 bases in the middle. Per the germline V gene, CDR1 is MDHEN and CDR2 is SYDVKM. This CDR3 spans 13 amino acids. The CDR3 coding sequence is TGTGCCAGCAGTTACGGGCTTTTCTATGGCTACACCTTC. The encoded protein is CASSYGLFYGYTF.

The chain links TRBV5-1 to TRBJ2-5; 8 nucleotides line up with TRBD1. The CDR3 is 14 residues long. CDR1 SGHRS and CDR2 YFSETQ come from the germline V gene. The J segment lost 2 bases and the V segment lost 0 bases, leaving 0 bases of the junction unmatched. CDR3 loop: CASSLDRGQETQYF. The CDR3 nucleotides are TGCGCCAGCAGCTTGGACAGGGGGCAAGAGACCCAGTACTTC.

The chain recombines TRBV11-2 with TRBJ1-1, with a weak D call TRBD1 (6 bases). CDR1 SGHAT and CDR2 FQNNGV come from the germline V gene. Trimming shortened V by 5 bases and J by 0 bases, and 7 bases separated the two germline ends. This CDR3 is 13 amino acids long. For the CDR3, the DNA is TGTGCCAGCAGCCGGACAGTGAACACTGAAGCTTTCTTT. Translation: CASSRTVNTEAFF.

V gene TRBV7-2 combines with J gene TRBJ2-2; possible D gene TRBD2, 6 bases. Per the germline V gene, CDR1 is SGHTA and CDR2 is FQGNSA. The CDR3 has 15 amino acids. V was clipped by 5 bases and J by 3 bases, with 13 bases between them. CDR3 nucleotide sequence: TGTGCCAGCAGCCTAGGGAGGCTCCACACCGGGGAGCTGTTTTTT. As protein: CASSLGRLHTGELFF.

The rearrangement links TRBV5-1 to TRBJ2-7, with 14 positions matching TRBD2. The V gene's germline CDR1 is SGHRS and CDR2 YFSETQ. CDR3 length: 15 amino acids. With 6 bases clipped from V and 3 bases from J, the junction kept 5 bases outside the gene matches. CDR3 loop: CASTSGLAGVYEQYF. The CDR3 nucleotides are TGCGCCAGCACTTCGGGACTAGCGGGAGTCTACGAGCAGTACTTC. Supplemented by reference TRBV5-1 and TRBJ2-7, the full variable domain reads KAGVTQTPRYLIKTRGQQVTLSCSPISGHRSVSWYQQTPGQGLQFLFEYFSETQRNKGNFPGRFSGRQFSNSRSEMNVSTLELGDSALYLCASTSGLAGVYEQYFGPGTRLTVT.

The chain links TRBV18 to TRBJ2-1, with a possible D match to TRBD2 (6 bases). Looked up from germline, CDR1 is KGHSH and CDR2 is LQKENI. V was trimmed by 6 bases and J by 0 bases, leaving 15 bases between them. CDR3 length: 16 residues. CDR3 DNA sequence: TGTGCCAGCTCCCGCCTCGGGGGTGGCTCCTACAATGAGCAGTTCTTC. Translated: CASSRLGGGSYNEQFF.